Below, 9 T cell receptor beta chains from the same sample are listed, as sequenced in a study of CD8 T cells in Susac syndrome. It was with random hexamers that 0.5 to 1 ug RNA was reverse transcribed. One entry per CDR3 protein results from TCRdb running MiXCR on the immunoSEQ multiplex PCR reads. The data contain 210,000 or so distinct CDR3 sequences, about 95% of them singletons. Sequences were obtained from CD4+ T cells from PBMCs. The receptors here all came from a human donor with Susac syndrome.

The chain employs TRBV5-6 and TRBJ2-1; 7 bases fit TRBD2. This CDR3 region has 15 residues. The V segment lost 5 bases and the J segment 2 bases; nucleotides outside the gene matches: 7. The germline V gene encodes CDR1 SGHDT and CDR2 YYEEEE. CDR3 DNA sequence: TGTGCCAGCAGGGGCGGGGGTTTCGCCTACAATGAGCAGTTCTTC. Protein sequence: CASRGGGFAYNEQFF.

This chain joins TRBV12-3 or TRBV12-4 and TRBJ2-1; tentatively, D is TRBD1 (5 bases). Trimming shortened V by 4 bases and J by 4 bases, and 17 bases separated the two germline ends. This CDR3 contains 16 residues. CDR3 sequence reads: CASSWGRQLLYNEQFF. DNA for the CDR3: TGTGCCAGCAGTTGGGGCAGACAGTTATTATACAATGAGCAGTTCTTC.

The chain employs TRBV20-1 and TRBJ2-3; the D is unclear. The CDR3 extends over 13 amino acids. V was clipped by 4 bases and J by 0 bases, with 8 bases between them. Germline CDR1 is DFQATT and CDR2 is SNEGSKA (reference sequence). DNA for the CDR3: TGCAGTGCTACGGGCCCTAGCACAGATACGCAGTATTTT. It codes for CSATGPSTDTQYF.

This clonotype was recorded once. The chain links TRBV2 to TRBJ1-5; D may be TRBD1 (5 bases). V lost 6 bases, J lost 5 bases, and 11 bases lay in between. Germline assignment: CDR1 SNHLY and CDR2 FYNNEI. CDR3 size: 13 residues. The chain's CDR3 is CASRGRGHQPQHF. In nucleotides, the CDR3 is TGTGCCAGCAGGGGGCGTGGGCATCAGCCCCAGCATTTT.

The chain has TRBV6-5 and TRBJ2-7, with D perhaps matching TRBD1 (6 bases). Trimming took off 0 bases at V and 9 bases at J, with 12 bases between the two ends. Germline V CDR1 and CDR2: MNHEY, SVGAGI. CDR3 length: 13 amino acids. This chain's CDR3 is CASSYSTGRMQYF. The CDR3 nucleotides read TGTGCCAGCAGTTACTCCACAGGGAGAATGCAGTACTTC.

The chain recombines TRBV9 with TRBJ2-7; 10 bases match TRBD1. The CDR3 runs 16 residues. With V trimmed by 4 bases and J by 7 bases, 14 bases remained unmatched. Germline V gene lookup returns CDR1 SGDLS and CDR2 YYNGEE. Written as DNA, the CDR3 is TGTGCCAGCAGCCCGAGCCGAGACAGGGGGCGTTGGGAGCAGTACTTC. Translated, it gives CASSPSRDRGRWEQYF.

The V gene is TRBV18, the J gene TRBJ2-3; perhaps TRBD1 as D (6 bases). The germline V and J ends were trimmed by 6 bases and 5 bases, with 9 bases remaining between them. Looked up from germline, CDR1 is KGHSH and CDR2 is LQKENI. The CDR3 consists of 12 residues. In DNA form, the CDR3 reads TGTGCCAGCTCTCAACAGGGAGATACGCAGTATTTT. Protein sequence: CASSQQGDTQYF.

The chain joins TRBV5-4 to TRBJ1-1, with a tentative D call TRBD1 (5 bases). The CDR3 sequence is 13 residues long. The germline V and J ends were trimmed by 6 bases and 5 bases, with 14 bases remaining between them. Germline V lookup: CDR1 SGHNT, CDR2 YYREEE (reference sequence). CDR3 amino acids: CASMRDQGTEAFF. The CDR3 nucleotides are TGTGCCAGCATGAGGGACCAAGGGACTGAAGCTTTCTTT. The variable domain in full, with the rest retrieved from reference TRBV5-4 and TRBJ1-1, is ETGVTQSPTHLIKTRGQQVTLRCSSQSGHNTVSWYQQALGQGPQFIFQYYREEENGRGNFPPRFSGLQFPNYSSELNVNALELDDSALYLCASMRDQGTEAFFGQGTRLTVV.

The gene calls are TRBV6-4 and TRBJ2-7, with 7 bases lining up with TRBD1. The CDR3 contains 15 residues. V was pared by 0 bases and J by 0 bases, with 2 bases of the junction left unmatched. In germline, CDR1 is MRHNA, CDR2 SNTAGT. The CDR3 sequence is CASSDSGTDSYEQYF. CDR3 coding DNA: TGTGCCAGCAGTGACTCGGGGACAGACTCCTACGAGCAGTACTTC.